This T cell receptor beta chain was captured by sequencing in a study of T cell repertoires in cytomegalovirus infection. Study information: It was the public TCR beta signatures that indicated both CMV infection and matching HLA type. General observations from the study: There were HLA-C-restricted CMV-specific TCR beta clonotypes dominating the ex vivo response.

TCRdb reanalysed the reads using MiXCR and keeps one entry per CDR3 protein. The sample includes roughly 600,000 distinct CDR3 sequences, about 24% seen only once; the top ten take 8%. The CDR3 has 14 residues. The V gene's germline CDR1 is KGHSH and CDR2 LQKENI. The ends lost 5 bases at V and 6 bases at J; junction bases unmatched: 5. With regard to this clonotype: Its specificity is unknown.

This receptor was taken from a human donor in good health (CMV status not recorded). Some clones in this sample may be carry-over from other donors' samples. Material: CD8+ T cells from PBMCs. This sequence joins TRBV18 and TRBJ1-2; 11 bases fit TRBD1. CDR3 DNA sequence: TGTGCCAGCTCATCGGACAGGGGGCTAAATGGCTACACCTTC. As protein: CASSSDRGLNGYTF.